The clone carrying this T cell receptor beta chain was detected ten times or more. Researchers made TCR beta libraries by using iRepertoire HTBI primers and running Arm-PCR on CDR3 regions. TCRdb re-called the multiplex PCR reads with MiXCR, one entry per CDR3 protein. The table includes 200,000 to 250,000 distinct CDR3 sequences, about 19% detected once. Documented time point: newly diagnosed GD, antithyroid drugs for less than 3 months. The TCR library was made from RNA extracted from PBMCs. The CDR3 runs 17 residues. Trimming took 4 bases from V and 4 from J; bases not matched to a gene: 13. Germline V gene data show CDR1 as SEHNR and CDR2 as FQNEAQ (reference sequence). The sample belongs to a study of regulatory T cells in long-lasting Graves disease.

The J gene is TRBJ2-1, the V gene TRBV7-9; 7 nucleotides match TRBD1. Source: peripheral blood mononuclear cells (PBMCs), taken at new diagnosis, from a patient treated with antithyroid drugs. The TCR sequence derives from a female donor with Graves disease. CDR3 nucleotide sequence: TGTGCCAGCAGCTCAACCATGACACAGGGGCCGTACAATGAGCAGTTCTTC. It codes for CASSSTMTQGPYNEQFF.